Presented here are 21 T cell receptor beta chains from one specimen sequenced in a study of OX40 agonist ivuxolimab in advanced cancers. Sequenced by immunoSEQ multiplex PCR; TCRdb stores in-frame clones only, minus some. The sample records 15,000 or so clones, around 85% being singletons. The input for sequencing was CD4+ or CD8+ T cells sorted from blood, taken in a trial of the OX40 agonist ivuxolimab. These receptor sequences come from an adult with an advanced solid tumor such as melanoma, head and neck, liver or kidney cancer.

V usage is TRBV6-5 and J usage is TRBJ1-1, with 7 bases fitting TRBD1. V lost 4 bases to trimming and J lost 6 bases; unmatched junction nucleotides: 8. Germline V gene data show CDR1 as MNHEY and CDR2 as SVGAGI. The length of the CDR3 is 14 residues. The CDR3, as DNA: TGTGCCAGCAGTTTTAGACAGGGTTCCCCTGAAGCTTTCTTT. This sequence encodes CASSFRQGSPEAFF.

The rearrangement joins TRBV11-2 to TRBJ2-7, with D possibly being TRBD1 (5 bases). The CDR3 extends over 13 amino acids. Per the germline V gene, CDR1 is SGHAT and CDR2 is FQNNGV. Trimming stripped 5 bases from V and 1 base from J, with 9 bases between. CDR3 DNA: TGTGCCAGCAGCCCAGGGTCGTCCTACGAGCAGTACTTC. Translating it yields CASSPGSSYEQYF.

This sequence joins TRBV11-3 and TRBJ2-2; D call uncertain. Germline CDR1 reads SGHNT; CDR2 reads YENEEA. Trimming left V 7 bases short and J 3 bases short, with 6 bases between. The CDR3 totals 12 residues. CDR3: CASTPYTGELFF. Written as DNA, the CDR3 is TGTGCCAGCACCCCATACACCGGGGAGCTGTTTTTT. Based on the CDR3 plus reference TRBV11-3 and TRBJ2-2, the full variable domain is EAGVVQSPRYKIIEKKQPVAFWCNPISGHNTLYWYLQNLGQGPELLIRYENEEAVDDSQLPKDRFSAERLKGVDSTLKIQPAELGDSAVYLCASTPYTGELFFGEGSRLTVL.

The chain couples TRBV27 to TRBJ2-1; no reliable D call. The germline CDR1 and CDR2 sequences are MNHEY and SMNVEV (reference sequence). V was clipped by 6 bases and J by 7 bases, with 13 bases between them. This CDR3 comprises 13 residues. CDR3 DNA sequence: TGTGCCAGCAGCTCCTCTGACCTGAATGAGCAGTTCTTC. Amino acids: CASSSSDLNEQFF.

The CDR3 is CASSRTTGATNEKLFF. The CDR3 bases are TGCGCCAGCAGCCGTACGACCGGTGCAACTAATGAAAAACTGTTTTTT. J is TRBJ1-4 and V is TRBV4-1, with D unclear. The CDR3 totals 16 residues. Germline V gene lookup returns CDR1 MGHRA and CDR2 YSYEKL. The V and J ends lost 4 bases and 0 bases respectively, with 12 bases between them.

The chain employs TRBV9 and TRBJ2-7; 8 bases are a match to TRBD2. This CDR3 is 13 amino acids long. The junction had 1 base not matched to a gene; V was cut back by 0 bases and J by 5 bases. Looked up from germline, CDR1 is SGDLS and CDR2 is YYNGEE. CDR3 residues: CASSVGGLDEQYF. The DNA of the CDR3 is TGTGCCAGCAGCGTAGGGGGACTAGACGAGCAGTACTTC.

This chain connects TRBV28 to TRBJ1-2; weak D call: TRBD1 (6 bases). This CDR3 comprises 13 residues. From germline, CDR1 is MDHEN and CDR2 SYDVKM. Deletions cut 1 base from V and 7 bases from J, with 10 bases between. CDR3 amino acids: CASSLSRGAGYTF. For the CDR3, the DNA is TGTGCCAGCAGTTTATCCCGGGGGGCTGGCTACACCTTC.

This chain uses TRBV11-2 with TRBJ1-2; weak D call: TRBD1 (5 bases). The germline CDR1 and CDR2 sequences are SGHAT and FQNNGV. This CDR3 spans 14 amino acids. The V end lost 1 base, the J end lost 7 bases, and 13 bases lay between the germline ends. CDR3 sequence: CASSLGTGGSGYTF. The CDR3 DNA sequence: TGTGCCAGCAGCTTAGGGACGGGGGGTTCTGGCTACACCTTC.

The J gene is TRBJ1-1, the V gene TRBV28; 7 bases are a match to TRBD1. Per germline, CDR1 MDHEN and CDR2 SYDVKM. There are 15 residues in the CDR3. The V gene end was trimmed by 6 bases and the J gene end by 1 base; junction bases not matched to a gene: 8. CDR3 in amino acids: CASSRGQFGNTEAFF. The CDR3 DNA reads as TGTGCCAGCAGCCGGGGACAGTTTGGGAACACTGAAGCTTTCTTT.

The CDR3 DNA reads as TGTGCCAGCAGTCTGGGATATCAGCCCCAGCATTTT. Translating gives CASSLGYQPQHF. The rearrangement joins TRBV28 to TRBJ1-5; the D is unclear. The germline V and J ends were trimmed by 5 bases and 5 bases, with 7 bases remaining between them. CDR1 is MDHEN and CDR2 is SYDVKM in the germline V gene. CDR3 length: 12 amino acids.

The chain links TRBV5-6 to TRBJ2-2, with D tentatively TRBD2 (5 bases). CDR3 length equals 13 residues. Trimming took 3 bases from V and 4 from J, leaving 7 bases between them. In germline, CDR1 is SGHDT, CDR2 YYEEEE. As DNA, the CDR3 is TGTGCCAGCAGCTCGGGATCCACCGGGGAGCTGTTTTTT. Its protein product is CASSSGSTGELFF.

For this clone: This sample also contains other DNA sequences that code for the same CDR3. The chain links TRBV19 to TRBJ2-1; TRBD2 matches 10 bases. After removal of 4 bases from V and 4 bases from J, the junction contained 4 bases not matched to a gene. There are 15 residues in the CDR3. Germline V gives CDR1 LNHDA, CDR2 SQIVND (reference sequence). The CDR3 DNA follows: TGTGCCAGTAGTACAACTAGCGGGGAGTACAATGAGCAGTTCTTC. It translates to CASSTTSGEYNEQFF.

The CDR3, as DNA: TGTGCCAGCAGCGTAGCTACAAGCGGGAGGGTTACCGGGGAGCTGTTTTTT. Translated, it gives CASSVATSGRVTGELFF. The rearrangement links TRBV9 to TRBJ2-2, with 10 bases fitting TRBD2. After removal of 0 bases from V and 5 bases from J, the junction contained 7 bases not matched to a gene. Germline CDR1 reads SGDLS; CDR2 reads YYNGEE. The CDR3 extends over 17 amino acids. The entire variable domain, with the rest obtained from reference TRBV9 and TRBJ2-2, is as follows: DSGVTQTPKHLITATGQRVTLRCSPRSGDLSVYWYQQSLDQGLQFLIQYYNGEERAKGNILERFSAQQFPDLHSELNLSSLELGDSALYFCASSVATSGRVTGELFFGEGSRLTVL.

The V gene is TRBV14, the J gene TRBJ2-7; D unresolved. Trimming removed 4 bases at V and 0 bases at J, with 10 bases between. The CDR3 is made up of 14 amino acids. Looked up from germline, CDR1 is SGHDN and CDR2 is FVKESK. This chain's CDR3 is CASSPPSLSYEQYF. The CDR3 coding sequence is TGTGCCAGCAGCCCCCCCAGCCTCTCCTACGAGCAGTACTTC.

CDR3 sequence: CASSGDRLHSPLHF. CDR3 coding DNA: TGTGCCAGCAGCGGGGACAGGTTGCATTCACCCCTCCACTTT. V gene TRBV9 combines with J gene TRBJ1-6; 8 nucleotides align to TRBD1. Germline V lookup: CDR1 SGDLS, CDR2 YYNGEE. V lost 3 bases to trimming and J lost 8 bases; unmatched junction nucleotides: 4. The CDR3 is made up of 14 amino acids.

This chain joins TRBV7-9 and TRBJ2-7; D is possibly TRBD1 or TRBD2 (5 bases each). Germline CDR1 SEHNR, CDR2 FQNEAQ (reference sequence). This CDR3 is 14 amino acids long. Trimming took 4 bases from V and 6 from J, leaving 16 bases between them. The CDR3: CASSSWDGPLEQYF. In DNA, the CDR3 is TGTGCCAGCAGCTCTTGGGACGGGCCGCTCGAGCAGTACTTC. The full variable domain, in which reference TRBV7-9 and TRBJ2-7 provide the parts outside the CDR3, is DTGVSQNPRHKITKRGQNVTFRCDPISEHNRLYWYRQTLGQGPEFLTYFQNEAQLEKSRLLSDRFSAERPKGSFSTLEIQRTEQGDSAMYLCASSSWDGPLEQYFGPGTRLTVT.

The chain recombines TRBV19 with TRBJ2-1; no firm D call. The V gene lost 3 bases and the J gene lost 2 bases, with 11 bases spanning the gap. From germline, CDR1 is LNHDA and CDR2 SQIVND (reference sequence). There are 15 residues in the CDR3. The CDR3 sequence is CASSIWTETYNEQFF. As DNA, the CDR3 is TGTGCCAGTAGTATCTGGACCGAGACCTACAATGAGCAGTTCTTC.

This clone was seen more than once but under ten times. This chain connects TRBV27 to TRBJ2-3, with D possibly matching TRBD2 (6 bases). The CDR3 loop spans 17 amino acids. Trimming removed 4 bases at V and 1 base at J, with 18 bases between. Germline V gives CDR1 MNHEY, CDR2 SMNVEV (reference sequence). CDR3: CASSSYRLVGGTDTQYF. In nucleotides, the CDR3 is TGTGCCAGCAGTTCCTATCGACTAGTGGGAGGCACAGATACGCAGTATTTT.

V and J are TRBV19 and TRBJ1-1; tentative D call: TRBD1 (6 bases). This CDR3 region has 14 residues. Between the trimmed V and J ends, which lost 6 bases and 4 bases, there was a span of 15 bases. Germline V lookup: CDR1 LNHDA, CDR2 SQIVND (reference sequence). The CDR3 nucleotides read TGTGCCAGTAGAGACGGGGGCGCGATCACTGAAGCTTTCTTT. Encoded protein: CASRDGGAITEAFF.

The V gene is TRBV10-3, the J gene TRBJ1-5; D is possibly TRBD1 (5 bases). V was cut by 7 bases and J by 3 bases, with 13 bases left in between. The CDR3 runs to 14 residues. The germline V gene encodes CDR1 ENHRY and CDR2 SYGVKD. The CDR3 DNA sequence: TGTGCCATCACCCCTGGAGGGGCCAATCAGCCCCAGCATTTT. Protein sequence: CAITPGGANQPQHF.

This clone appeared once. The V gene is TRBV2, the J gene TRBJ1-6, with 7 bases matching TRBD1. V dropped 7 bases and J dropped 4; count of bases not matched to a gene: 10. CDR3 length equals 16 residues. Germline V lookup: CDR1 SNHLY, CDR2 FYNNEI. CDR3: CASTLQGNGYNSPLHF. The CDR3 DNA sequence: TGTGCCAGCACCCTACAGGGGAATGGTTATAATTCACCCCTCCACTTT.